A selection of T cell receptor beta chains follows, all from one sample in a study of blood T cell repertoires in COVID-19. The method was immunoSEQ multiplex PCR; TCRdb's version includes in-frame clones alone and lacks a portion of them. The sample records around 150,000 clones, around 85% being singletons. The sample comprised peripheral blood. These receptors were collected from a man between 60 and 75 years old with acute or convalescent COVID-19. Each CDR3 is given with its conserved first and last residue. Fields, in order: D gene, V gene, J gene, clone size, CDR3 protein, CDR3 DNA. A D gene is named only where the DNA matches it firmly. Clone size, where shown, is once, few, many, or a class for clones that have expanded.

>-|TRBV5-1|TRBJ1-2|-
CASSLAGEGGYTF
TGCGCCAGCAGCTTGGCAGGGGAGGGCGGCTACACCTTC
>-|TRBV9|TRBJ1-3|-
CASSVVNGNTIYF
TGTGCCAGCAGCGTAGTAAATGGAAACACCATATATTTT
>-|TRBV28|TRBJ1-4|-
CASSLPERLKLFF
TGTGCCAGCAGTTTACCTGAACGGTTAAAACTGTTTTTT
>TRBD1|TRBV5-6|TRBJ1-6|-
CASRVQGGNSPLHF
TGTGCCAGCAGGGTTCAGGGGGGTAATTCACCCCTCCACTTT
>-|TRBV28|TRBJ2-3|-
CASSLVSGQGRTDTQYF
TGTGCCAGCAGTTTAGTCTCGGGTCAGGGGCGTACAGATACGCAGTATTTT
>TRBD1|TRBV5-1|TRBJ1-6|-
CASSLGQGDSPLHF
TGCGCCAGCAGCTTGGGACAGGGGGATTCACCCCTCCACTTT
>-|TRBV28|TRBJ2-3|-
CASTPPRGTQYF
TGTGCCAGCACCCCCCCAAGGGGTACGCAGTATTTT
>-|TRBV15|TRBJ1-1|-
CATSREGGAYTEAFF
TGTGCCACCAGCAGAGAAGGAGGGGCCTACACTGAAGCTTTCTTT
>-|TRBV4-1|TRBJ1-4|-
CASSRQRGERNEKLFF
TGCGCCAGCAGCCGGCAGCGGGGGGAAAGAAATGAAAAACTGTTTTTT
>-|TRBV3-1/TRBV3-2|TRBJ1-3|-
CASSPGGGASGNTIYF
TGTGCCAGCAGCCCAGGAGGAGGGGCCTCTGGAAACACCATATATTTT
>-|TRBV28|TRBJ1-2|-
CASRPKDSYGYTF
TGTGCCAGCAGACCCAAGGACAGCTATGGCTACACCTTC
>-|TRBV30|TRBJ1-4|-
CAWSPGFKLFF
TGTGCCTGGTCCCCAGGATTCAAACTGTTTTTT
>TRBD2|TRBV19|TRBJ2-5|-
CASSPSGNQETQYF
TGTGCCAGTAGTCCCAGCGGGAATCAAGAGACCCAGTACTTC
>-|TRBV5-1|TRBJ2-3|-
CASSSQNRQESTDTQYF
TGCGCCAGCAGCTCACAAAACCGACAGGAATCCACAGATACGCAGTATTTT
>TRBD1|TRBV5-1|TRBJ2-7|-
CASSLTGSQLYEQYF
TGCGCCAGCAGCCTGACAGGGTCACAACTTTACGAGCAGTACTTC
>TRBD2|TRBV7-8|TRBJ2-7|-
CASSQELLAGVTYEQYF
TGTGCCAGCAGCCAAGAACTACTAGCGGGAGTGACCTACGAGCAGTACTTC
>-|TRBV28|TRBJ1-5|-
CASSLSAGVQPQHF
TGTGCCAGCAGTTTATCGGCAGGGGTTCAGCCCCAGCATTTT
>TRBD2|TRBV19|TRBJ2-2|once
CASRGLAGTGELFF
TGTGCCAGCCGGGGACTAGCGGGAACCGGGGAGCTGTTTTTT
>-|TRBV15|TRBJ1-1|-
CATSRDRAVPEAFF
TGTGCCACCAGCCGAGACAGAGCGGTCCCTGAAGCTTTCTTT
>TRBD1|TRBV24-1|TRBJ2-7|-
CATSDAPGQGASEQYF
TGTGCCACCAGTGATGCGCCGGGACAGGGGGCGTCCGAGCAGTACTTC
>TRBD1|TRBV19|TRBJ1-2|-
CASSPSGQGYGYTF
TGTGCCAGTTCACCCTCGGGACAGGGGTATGGCTACACCTTC
>-|TRBV7-2|TRBJ1-1|-
CASTPGRERRGTEAFF
TGTGCCAGCACCCCCGGGCGGGAGAGGAGGGGGACTGAAGCTTTCTTT
>TRBD2|TRBV11-2|TRBJ2-1|once
CASTPLLTSGITPNNEQFF
TGTGCCAGCACCCCCCTCTTGACGAGCGGGATTACGCCAAACAATGAGCAGTTCTTC
>TRBD2|TRBV18|TRBJ2-1|few
CASSPEAGADNEQFF
TGTGCCAGCTCACCGGAAGCGGGAGCGGACAATGAGCAGTTCTTC
>TRBD1|TRBV4-1|TRBJ1-2|-
CASSLTGNYGYTF
TGCGCCAGCAGCCTGACAGGGAACTATGGCTACACCTTC
>-|TRBV19|TRBJ1-1|-
CASNSPPGTTGTEAFF
TGTGCCAGTAATTCTCCCCCTGGTACAACGGGGACTGAAGCTTTCTTT
>-|TRBV6-5|TRBJ2-7|once
CASSTTGTGYEQYF
TGTGCCAGCAGTACTACAGGGACCGGCTACGAGCAGTACTTC
>TRBD1|TRBV28|TRBJ1-1|-
CASSSPTGWGTEAFF
TGTGCCAGCAGTTCCCCGACAGGGTGGGGCACTGAAGCTTTCTTT
>TRBD2|TRBV28|TRBJ2-7|-
CASTTGLAGYEQYF
TGTGCCAGCACCACGGGGCTAGCGGGGTACGAGCAGTACTTC
>TRBD1|TRBV30|TRBJ2-6|-
CAWTRDRAGANVLTF
TGTGCCTGGACCCGGGACAGGGCTGGGGCCAACGTCCTGACTTTC
>TRBD2|TRBV6-5|TRBJ2-3|-
CASRASGPSTDTQYF
TGTGCCAGCAGAGCTAGCGGACCAAGCACAGATACGCAGTATTTT
>-|TRBV14|TRBJ1-5|-
CASSQGLQPQHF
TGTGCCAGCAGCCAAGGGCTGCAGCCCCAGCATTTT
>TRBD1|TRBV28|TRBJ1-4|-
CASSLPGTGNEKLFF
TGTGCCAGCAGTTTACCCGGGACAGGGAATGAAAAACTGTTTTTT
>-|TRBV27|TRBJ2-7|-
CASSAYRGLYEQYF
TGTGCCAGCAGTGCCTACAGGGGACTCTACGAGCAGTACTTC
>-|TRBV19|TRBJ1-1|-
CASSIGGGRVGTTEAFF
TGTGCCAGTAGTATAGGGGGGGGTCGCGTAGGCACCACTGAAGCTTTCTTT
>-|TRBV7-2|TRBJ1-5|-
CASSLGAGNQPQHF
TGTGCCAGCAGCTTAGGGGCAGGGAATCAGCCCCAGCATTTT
>TRBD1|TRBV2|TRBJ2-7|-
CASKWDRDRAYEQYF
TGTGCCAGCAAATGGGATCGGGACAGGGCATACGAGCAGTACTTC
>-|TRBV28|TRBJ1-1|-
CASSSNEGRSTEAFF
TGTGCCAGCAGTTCCAATGAGGGCCGATCTACTGAAGCTTTCTTT
>TRBD2|TRBV7-3|TRBJ2-1|-
CASSLTVVAGGHTYNEQFF
TGTGCCAGCAGCTTAACGGTGGTAGCGGGAGGCCACACCTACAATGAGCAGTTCTTC
>TRBD1|TRBV28|TRBJ1-3|-
CASSLGQGYTIYF
TGTGCCAGCAGTCTGGGACAGGGGTACACCATATATTTT
>TRBD2|TRBV5-1|TRBJ2-5|-
CASSLGLAGAGGQETQYF
TGCGCCAGCAGCTTGGGGCTAGCGGGGGCCGGGGGCCAAGAGACCCAGTACTTC
>TRBD1|TRBV2|TRBJ1-2|-
CASSEDHRGTYGYTF
TGTGCCAGCAGTGAAGATCACAGGGGGACCTATGGCTACACCTTC
>-|TRBV19|TRBJ1-5|-
CASSIWLQGPQHF
TGTGCCAGTAGTATATGGTTACAGGGGCCCCAGCATTTT
>TRBD2|TRBV7-9|TRBJ2-5|-
CASSPAGVGETQYF
TGTGCCAGCAGCCCCGCGGGAGTTGGGGAGACCCAGTACTTC
>-|TRBV6-5|TRBJ1-5|-
CASTVGRFSGQPQHF
TGTGCCAGCACCGTGGGACGGTTTAGCGGGCAGCCCCAGCATTTT
>TRBD1|TRBV9|TRBJ2-2|-
CASSVETGATGELFF
TGTGCCAGCAGCGTGGAAACAGGGGCCACCGGGGAGCTGTTTTTT
>TRBD2|TRBV27|TRBJ2-3|-
CASSLGLVRTPDTQYF
TGTGCCAGCAGTCTCGGACTAGTTAGGACCCCAGATACGCAGTATTTT
>TRBD2|TRBV5-4|TRBJ2-1|once
CASSNTLAGGYEQFF
TGTGCCAGCAGCAATACACTAGCGGGAGGCTATGAGCAGTTCTTC
>-|TRBV19|TRBJ1-3|few
CASSIGQNTIYF
TGTGCCAGTAGTATCGGACAGAACACCATATATTTT
>-|TRBV27|TRBJ2-7|-
CASSGFRRGTYLREQYF
TGTGCCAGCAGTGGGTTCCGGCGGGGAACGTATCTTCGCGAGCAGTACTTC
>-|TRBV5-4|TRBJ2-3|-
CASSLEGADTQYF
TGTGCCAGCAGCTTGGAGGGAGCGGATACGCAGTATTTT
>TRBD1|TRBV5-1|TRBJ1-2|-
CASSLGTGGGYGYTF
TGCGCCAGCAGCTTGGGGACAGGGGGAGGCTATGGCTACACCTTC
>TRBD2|TRBV18|TRBJ2-3|-
CASSRLAGGPGDTQYF
TGTGCCAGCTCACGGCTAGCGGGAGGGCCGGGGGATACGCAGTATTTT
>-|TRBV7-3|TRBJ1-1|-
CASSRGASTEAFF
TGTGCCAGCAGCCGTGGGGCCAGCACTGAAGCTTTCTTT
>-|TRBV2|TRBJ1-5|-
CASSVWAGTNNQPQHF
TGTGCCAGCAGTGTTTGGGCTGGGACTAACAATCAGCCCCAGCATTTT